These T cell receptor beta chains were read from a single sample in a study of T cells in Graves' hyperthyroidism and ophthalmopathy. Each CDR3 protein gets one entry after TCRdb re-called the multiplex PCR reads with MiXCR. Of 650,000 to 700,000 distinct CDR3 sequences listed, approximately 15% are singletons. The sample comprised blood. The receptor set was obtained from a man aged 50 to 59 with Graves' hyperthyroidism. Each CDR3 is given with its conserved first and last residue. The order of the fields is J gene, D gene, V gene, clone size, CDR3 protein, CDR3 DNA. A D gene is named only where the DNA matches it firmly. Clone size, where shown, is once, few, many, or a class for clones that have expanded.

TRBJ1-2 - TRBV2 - CASSVMRTGDGYTF TGTGCCAGCAGTGTTATGAGAACAGGAGATGGCTACACCTTC
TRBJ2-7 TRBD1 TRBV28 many CASSSETGFRYEQYF TGTGCCAGCAGTTCTGAGACAGGGTTTAGGTACGAGCAGTACTTC
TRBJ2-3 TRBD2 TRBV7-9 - CASSLVGRIDGTDTQYF TGTGCCAGCAGCTTAGTCGGGAGGATTGACGGTACAGATACGCAGTATTTT
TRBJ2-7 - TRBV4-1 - CASSQGWGARSYEQYF TGCGCCAGCAGCCAAGGCTGGGGCGCAAGATCCTACGAGCAGTACTTC
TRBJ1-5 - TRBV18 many CASSRDGDQPQHF TGTGCCAGCTCACGGGACGGAGATCAGCCCCAGCATTTT
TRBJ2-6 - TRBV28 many CASSRTERYGANVLTF TGTGCCAGCAGTCGGACAGAGCGGTACGGGGCCAACGTCCTGACTTTC
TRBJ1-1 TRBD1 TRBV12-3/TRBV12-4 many CASRFRGVTEAFF TGTGCCAGCAGATTCAGGGGGGTCACTGAAGCTTTCTTT
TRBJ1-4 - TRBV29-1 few CSVRLRTALPKLFF TGCAGCGTTCGATTGAGGACAGCGCTTCCAAAACTGTTTTTT
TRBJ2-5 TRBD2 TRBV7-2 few CASSFRLVGGETQYF TGTGCCAGCAGCTTTCGACTTGTGGGGGGGGAGACCCAGTACTTC
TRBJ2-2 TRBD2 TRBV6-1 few CASSDYVAGGSGELFF TGTGCCAGCAGTGATTATGTAGCGGGAGGTTCCGGGGAGCTGTTTTTT
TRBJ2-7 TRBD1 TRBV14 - CASSRGQGSFHEQYF TGTGCCAGCAGCCGGGGACAGGGGAGCTTCCACGAGCAGTACTTC
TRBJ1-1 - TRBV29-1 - CSVEQNTEAFF TGCAGCGTTGAACAGAACACTGAAGCTTTCTTT
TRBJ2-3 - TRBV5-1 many CASNEVADFLTDTQYF TGCGCCAGCAATGAGGTAGCGGACTTCCTCACAGATACGCAGTATTTT
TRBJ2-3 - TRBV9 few CASSVAERSTDTQYF TGTGCCAGCAGCGTAGCGGAGCGAAGCACAGATACGCAGTATTTT
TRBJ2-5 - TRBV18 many CASSPAAGQETQYF TGTGCCAGCTCCCCAGCGGCTGGTCAAGAGACCCAGTACTTC
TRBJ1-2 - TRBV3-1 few CASSQEGGQNYGYTF TGTGCCAGCAGCCAAGAAGGGGGGCAGAACTATGGCTACACCTTC
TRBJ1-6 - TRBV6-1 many CASSVRTVNSPLHF TGTGCCAGCAGTGTGAGGACAGTTAATTCACCCCTCCACTTT
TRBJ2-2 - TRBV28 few CAVRTLNTGELFF TGTGCCGTCAGGACACTGAACACCGGGGAGCTGTTTTTT
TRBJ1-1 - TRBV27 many CASGYLGYTEAFF TGTGCCAGCGGATACTTGGGGTACACTGAAGCTTTCTTT
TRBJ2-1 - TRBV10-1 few CASSISSSYNEQFF TGCGCCAGCAGTATCAGCAGCAGCTACAATGAGCAGTTCTTC
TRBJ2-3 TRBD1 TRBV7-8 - CASSSGGHRGVDTQYF TGTGCCAGCAGCAGCGGCGGTCACAGGGGAGTAGATACGCAGTATTTT
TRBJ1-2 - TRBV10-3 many CAISEAPDLNPYGYTF TGTGCCATCAGTGAGGCCCCTGACCTAAACCCCTATGGCTACACCTTC
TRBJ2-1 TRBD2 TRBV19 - CATSKALAEIGDEQFF TGTGCCACTTCCAAGGCTCTAGCGGAAATCGGGGATGAGCAGTTCTTC
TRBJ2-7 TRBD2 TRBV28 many CASSSGLAESYEQYF TGTGCCAGCAGTTCTGGACTAGCAGAGTCATACGAGCAGTACTTC
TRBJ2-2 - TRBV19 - CASSIALSSVTGELFF TGTGCCAGTAGTATTGCCTTGAGTAGCGTTACCGGGGAGCTGTTTTTT
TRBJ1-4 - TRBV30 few CAWSEWTAATNEKLFF TGTGCCTGGAGTGAATGGACAGCTGCAACTAATGAAAAACTGTTTTTT
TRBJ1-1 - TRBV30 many CAWRKGFQNTEAFF TGTGCCTGGAGGAAGGGGTTTCAAAACACTGAAGCTTTCTTT
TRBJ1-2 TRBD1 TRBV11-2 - CASSFSGGQGRSNYGYTF TGTGCCAGCAGTTTCTCCGGTGGACAGGGGCGGTCTAACTATGGCTACACCTTC
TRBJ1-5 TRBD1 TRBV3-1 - CASSQDTGESQPQHF TGTGCCAGCAGCCAAGACACAGGGGAGTCTCAGCCCCAGCATTTT
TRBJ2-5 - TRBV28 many CASSARETQYF TGTGCCAGCAGTGCGCGAGAGACCCAGTACTTC
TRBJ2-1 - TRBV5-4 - CASSLGLEKSYNEQFF TGTGCCAGCAGCTTGGGACTAGAGAAGTCCTACAATGAGCAGTTCTTC
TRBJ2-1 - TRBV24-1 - CATSDRIKQGNEQFF TGTGCCACCAGTGATCGAATAAAACAGGGCAATGAGCAGTTCTTC
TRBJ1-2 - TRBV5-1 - CASSQKDGNYGYTF TGCGCCAGCAGCCAAAAGGACGGTAACTATGGCTACACCTTC
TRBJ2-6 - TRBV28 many CASSFPRPGANVLTF TGTGCCAGCAGTTTCCCGAGGCCTGGGGCCAACGTCCTGACTTTC
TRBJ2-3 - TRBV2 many CASSPGGWGSTDTQYF TGTGCCAGCAGTCCCGGAGGTTGGGGTAGCACAGATACGCAGTATTTT
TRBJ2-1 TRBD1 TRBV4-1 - CASSQGTGLYYNEQFF TGCGCCAGCAGCCAAGGGACAGGGTTGTACTACAATGAGCAGTTCTTC
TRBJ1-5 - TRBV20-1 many CSASTGQGNQPQHF TGCAGTGCTTCCACGGGGCAAGGCAATCAGCCCCAGCATTTT